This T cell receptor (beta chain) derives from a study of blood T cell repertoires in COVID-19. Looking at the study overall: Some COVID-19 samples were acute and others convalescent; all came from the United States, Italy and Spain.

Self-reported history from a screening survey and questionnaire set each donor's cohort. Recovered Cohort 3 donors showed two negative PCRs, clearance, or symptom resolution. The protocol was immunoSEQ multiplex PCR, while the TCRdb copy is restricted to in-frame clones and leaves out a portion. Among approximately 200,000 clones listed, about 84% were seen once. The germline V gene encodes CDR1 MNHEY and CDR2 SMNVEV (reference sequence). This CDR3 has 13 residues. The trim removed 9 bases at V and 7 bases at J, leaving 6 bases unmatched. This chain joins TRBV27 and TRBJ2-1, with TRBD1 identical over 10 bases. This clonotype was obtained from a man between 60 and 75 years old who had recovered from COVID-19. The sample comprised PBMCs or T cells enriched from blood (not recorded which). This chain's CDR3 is CASDRGLRNEQFF. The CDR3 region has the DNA TGTGCCAGTGACAGGGGGCTAAGGAATGAGCAGTTCTTC.